This T cell receptor beta chain was recovered during a study of blood T cell repertoires in COVID-19. In the study overall: The United States, Italy and Spain supplied acute and convalescent COVID-19 samples. The cDNA or gDNA used as material had been derived from T cells, B-cell-depleted T cells, or PBMCs.

Recruits, aged about 18 to 100 years, lived in 20 to 30 US areas. Cohort allocation depended upon clinical history that participants reported. Germline V gene lookup returns CDR1 SGHVS and CDR2 FQNEAQ. Germline trimming cut 5 bases from V and 5 bases from J; bases unmatched to any gene: 6. This CDR3 has 16 residues. Only in-frame clones appear in the TCRdb table, and some are missing; sequencing was by immunoSEQ multiplex PCR. The sample includes roughly 140,000 clones, about 80% of them seen just once. Sequenced input: PBMCs or T cells enriched from blood (not recorded which). The TCR comes from a woman under 30 who had been exposed to COVID-19. The chain uses TRBV7-8 and TRBJ1-6; 10 bases match TRBD1. The CDR3 spells CASSRTGGGNNSPLHF. DNA of the CDR3: TGTGCCAGCAGCCGGACAGGGGGAGGCAATAATTCACCCCTCCACTTT.